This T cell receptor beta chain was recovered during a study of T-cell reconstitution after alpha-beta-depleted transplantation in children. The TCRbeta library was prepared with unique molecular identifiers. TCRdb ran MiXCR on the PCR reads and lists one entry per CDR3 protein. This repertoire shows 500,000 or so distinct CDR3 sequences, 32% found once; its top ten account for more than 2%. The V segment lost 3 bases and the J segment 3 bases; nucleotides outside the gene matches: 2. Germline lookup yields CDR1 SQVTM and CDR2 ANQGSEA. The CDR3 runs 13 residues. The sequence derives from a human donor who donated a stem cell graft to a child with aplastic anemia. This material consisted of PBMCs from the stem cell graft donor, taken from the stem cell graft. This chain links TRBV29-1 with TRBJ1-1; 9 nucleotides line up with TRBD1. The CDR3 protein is CSVERTGDTEAFF. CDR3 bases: TGCAGCGTTGAGAGGACAGGGGACACTGAAGCTTTCTTT. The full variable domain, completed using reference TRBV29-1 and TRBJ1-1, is SAVISQKPSRDICQRGTSLTIQCQVDSQVTMMFWYRQQPGQSLTLIATANQGSEATYESGFVIDKFPISRPNLTFSTLTVSNMSPEDSSIYLCSVERTGDTEAFFGQGTRLTVV.